This T cell receptor (beta chain) is from a study of cytomegalovirus exposure and HLA in healthy donors (dated by TCRdb to 2015 to 2018). Background for the entire study: According to an earlier analysis of a few hundred of the donors, roughly 180 million T cells yielded 117 million unique TCR beta sequences and around 280 Gb of sequence data. Using immunosequencing, the study profiled T cell repertoires from about 650 subjects and related those repertoires to cytomegalovirus serostatus. About 310 gigabases of sequencing data and around 87 million unique TCR sequences were included in an early release covering under 650 HLA-typed donors. To predict cytomegalovirus infection status, the study combined high-throughput TCR immunosequencing, statistical association of individual TCRs with disease status, and machine learning. HLA typing included class I and class II loci at four-digit resolution. Among 398 genotyped donors of the cohort, an average of about 240,000 unique TCR beta nucleotide sequences were sequenced per donor, roughly 18% of them non-productive. Donor age, sex, ethnicity and CMV serostatus were compiled together with the repertoire data. Of the approximately 400 genotyped donors, 65% to 90% fell in the genetic ancestry cluster associated with self-reported Caucasian donors. Every discovery cohort repertoire had been produced on one sequencing platform. An earlier analysis of 587 of the donors used high-throughput TCR beta sequencing to judge whether each TCR beta V gene segment behaved as functional or pseudogenic. A later genetic analysis used genome-wide SNP genotypes for about 55% of the 666 donors, treating that subset as a discovery cohort. To study patterns of TCR occurrence, a later analysis re-analyzed previously published TCR beta repertoires from under 750 donors and added high-resolution HLA genotyping. Rather than drawing on any new phenotypic data, the later analysis identified candidate immune exposures from TCR beta sequences and the way those sequences occurred across donors. The number of donors typed differed by locus, with 629-630 for A, B, C, DRB1 and DQB1, roughly 520 for DQA1, 606 for DPA1, and some 440 for DPB1. About 5 DR-DQ haplotypes were handled as single units for association and clustering, since linkage in the cohort was strong. Along with the roughly 670-subject first cohort, a separate validation cohort of approximately 110 different subjects was used. The study aimed to test whether cataloging public T cell receptors could reveal signatures of past pathogen exposure.

On this clone: Its recognized antigen is unknown. No per-base quality is available; no much larger clone lies one base away.

General study outcomes and caveats: Cytomegalovirus status was reported to be diagnosed by the classifier with high specificity and sensitivity in both the original and validation cohorts. For the cohort, immune exposure information was limited to CMV serostatus. In a later analysis, most CMV-associated TCR beta chains were found to appear HLA-restricted, with HLA associations seemingly driven largely by CMV exposure. Specific HLA alleles were associated with over 15,000 TCR beta sequences at a false discovery rate of 0.05 in a later analysis. The sequencing pipeline was judged likely to have produced a cluster of highly shared sequence variants as a technical artifact. An earlier analysis of 450 to 750 of the donors showed that most TCR beta V segments appeared in productive rearrangements either about 87% or about 30% of the time, which broadly matched IMGT annotations. According to a later analysis, TCR association rates differed among HLA loci, with DRB1 alleles showing the most associated TCRs and HLA-C alleles showing the fewest. When HLA alleles, especially DR and DQ, strongly co-occurred, attributing TCR associations to individual alleles was difficult. A later analysis found that HLA-associated TCR beta chains were more clonally expanded and had lower generation probabilities than equally common non-associated chains. A total of fewer than 200 TCR beta chains were listed by the study as associated with cytomegalovirus. The authors suggested that the approach could potentially be generalized to other disease states and immunological phenotypes. The cohort was sequenced for TCR beta chains only, and without alpha or paired-chain data the features that could be detected were limited. A further reported finding was that TCR beta sequences accurately predicted the HLA-A and HLA-B alleles for most subjects in the first cohort. Because counts were too low, about 17 rarely observed V segments, including chromosome 9 orphons, were excluded from the earlier analysis of 500 to 700 of the donors. Because HLA typing was missing for some donors at each locus, association tests included only the typed subset. Most TCR sequences were seen in very few donors, while some public TCRs were found in many individuals. The 87-base-pair reads could not distinguish some IMGT-functional V segments, including TRBV6-2 and TRBV6-3, so those segments were excluded. A later genetic analysis reported fewer N-insertions in productive TCRs among donors in an Asian-associated ancestry cluster than the roughly 640-donor mean. Correlated functional status among segregating V segments might be attributable to linkage disequilibrium, but an unknown experimental factor could not be ruled out. Presence/absence analyses assumed roughly uniform sequencing depth across donors, an assumption that may not hold. A few of the identified cytomegalovirus-associated TCR beta chains were confirmed in vitro to be specific for cytomegalovirus antigens. In a later analysis, several top co-occurrence clusters were reported to appear linked to parvovirus B19, influenza, CMV and Epstein-Barr virus. An association between a missense DCLRE1C variant and V-gene and J-gene trimming of TCR beta chains was found in a later genetic analysis and replicated in an independent cohort.

In total, more than 500 healthy bone marrow donors made up the cohort. All cohort members were sampled while nominally healthy, although unrecorded immune exposures were likely present. The donor was CMV seronegative and was included in the group of under 450 seronegative cohort members. Every donor gave a peripheral blood sample, and the peripheral blood mononuclear cells from that sample were used for TCR beta sequencing. The Qiagen DNeasy Blood Extraction Kit was used to extract genomic DNA from the blood cell samples. From the germline V gene, CDR1 is SGDLS and CDR2 is YYNGEE. The V end gives up 3 bases and the J end 14 bases, leaving 8 bases in the junction not matched to a gene. The CDR3 covers 14 residues, taking in both the cysteine and the phenylalanine. Solely the CDR3 DNA is kept, with 42 bases framed from the first base. The receptor library was made with the immunoSEQ multiplex PCR assay. For the multiplex PCR, a mixture combining 60 forward primers for TCR Vbeta segments and 13 reverse primers for TCR Jbeta segments was used. Amplification of the CDR3 region of rearranged TCR beta genes was performed with a multiplex PCR assay on genomic DNA. The amplified TCR beta libraries were sequenced on the Illumina HiSeq System as 87-base-pair reads. The paper's data handling went like this. A later analysis counted around 72 million unique TCR beta chains across the 550 to 750 repertoires, and around 12 million of these chains were shared by at least two donors. A nearest-neighbor algorithm error-corrected the raw reads and collapsed the reads into unique sequences, merging closely related sequences to remove PCR and sequencing errors. Alignment of CDR3 sequences to IMGT reference sequences was used to assign V, D and J gene segments. For a sequence to be retained, a match of at least six nucleotides to both a V gene segment and a J gene segment was required. Rearrangements were called productive when the CDR3 lacked stop codons and stayed in frame with V and J; all others were non-productive. CDR3 was defined by IMGT convention, running from the second conserved V-encoded cysteine to the conserved J-encoded phenylalanine. The earlier analysis of some 580 of the donors excluded any sequence lacking an unambiguous match to a single V gene segment. An earlier analysis of a few hundred of the donors called V segments functional above 56.7% productive rearrangements and segregating when the between-donor standard deviation exceeded 5%. A statistical classification framework was built for diagnosing cytomegalovirus status from the catalog of TCR beta chain sequences. A later analysis assigned V and J genes by comparing TCR nucleotide sequences with IMGT/GENE-DB human TR gene sequences. A later analysis assigned CDR3 sequences and most-parsimonious VDJ recombination scenarios with the TCRdist pipeline. In a later analysis, each TCR beta chain was defined by its CDR3 amino acid sequence together with its V-gene family, and reads without a unique V-gene family were excluded. In a later analysis, fewer than 650 highly shared, low-generation-probability nucleotide sequences were removed to address suspected cross-contamination and a sequencing artifact. In a later analysis, a clonal expansion index was calculated for each public chain from normalized within-repertoire ranks of inferred template counts. In a later analysis, generation probabilities were computed using a VDJ recombination model fitted to out-of-frame rearrangements, and the results were checked against IGoR. Hypergeometric tests were used in a later analysis to score TCR-TCR, TCR-HLA and TCR-CMV co-occurrence, with a repertoire-size bias correction applied to the TCR pairs. False discovery rates were estimated in a later analysis by permuting HLA or CMV assignments 20 times. A later analysis grouped co-occurring TCRs with DBSCAN, adding TCRdist sequence similarity when clustering within HLA-allele-positive subsets. Repertoires with fewer than 30,000 or more than 120,000 public chains were left out of co-occurrence clustering, as were several repertoires with anomalous nucleotide sharing. TCRdb took this table from immuneACCESS and kept in-frame rearrangements with V and J called. Such tables lack part of the clones; where checked against another copy, unresolved V genes explain under half of the gap, and the rest is unexplained. That table supplies the V and J calls and clone size; D and trimming were determined from the DNA. The sample table holds about 250,000 clones, of which roughly 78% were seen once. 0.47% of the sample rests with the top ten.

Input material: PBMCs. The V gene is TRBV9 and the J gene is TRBJ2-1, and TRBD2 aligns with 13 junction nucleotides. The receptor was isolated from a boy between 5 and 17 years old in good health and CMV-seronegative. The encoded CDR3 is CASSATSGGSGEFF. The sequence in DNA is TGTGCCAGCAGCGCGACTAGCGGGGGGTCCGGGGAGTTCTTC.